The present TCR beta chain was sequenced within a study of OX40 agonist ivuxolimab in advanced cancers. Study overall: Dose-escalation patients' cancers were hepatocellular carcinoma, melanoma, renal cell or head and neck cancer. Partial responses were achieved by three patients, of whom one had hepatocellular carcinoma and two had cutaneous melanoma.

Anyone with autoimmune disease history or systemic immunosuppression was excluded. Deletions cut 0 bases from V and 7 bases from J, with 20 bases between. The germline V gene has CDR1 GTSNPN and CDR2 SVGIG (reference sequence). The CDR3 sequence is 16 residues long. The table came from immunoSEQ multiplex PCR; TCRdb's copy has only in-frame clones and leaves some out. The table records about 54,000 clones, approximately 90% of them present only once. The chain employs TRBV30 and TRBJ2-3; no clear D. This TCR was sampled from an adult with an advanced solid tumor such as melanoma, head and neck, liver or kidney cancer. The sample here was CD4+ or CD8+ T cells sorted from blood, taken in a trial of the OX40 agonist ivuxolimab. The CDR3 nucleotides read TGTGCCTGGAGTGTACAATTAGCCGGTATACAAAATACGCAGTATTTT. It encodes CAWSVQLAGIQNTQYF. Combining the CDR3 with reference TRBV30 and TRBJ2-3 gives the whole variable domain SQTIHQWPATLVQPVGSPLSLECTVEGTSNPNLYWYRQAAGRGLQLLFYSVGIGQISSEVPQNLSASRPQDRQFILSSKKLLLSDSGFYLCAWSVQLAGIQNTQYFGPGTRLTVL.